This is a list of T cell receptor beta chains from one sample in a study of T cell responses to AZD1222 COVID-19 vaccine. Assay used: immunoSEQ multiplex PCR; TCRdb lists only in-frame clones, some missing. Of 120,000 or so clones in the sample, around 90% were seen once. Sequenced here: peripheral blood, sampled on day 0 of MenACWY control vaccination. The receptor set was obtained from an adult in good health. Both conserved end residues are part of each CDR3. Fields, in order: clone size, CDR3 length, D gene, J gene, V gene, CDR3 protein, CDR3 DNA. D genes are given only for firm matches. Some rows mark clone size as missing; the rest say once, few, many or name a class of expanded clone.

NA | 13 | NA | TRBJ2-1 | TRBV5-1 | CASSLQVYNEQFF | TGCGCCAGCAGCTTACAGGTTTACAATGAGCAGTTCTTC
NA | 15 | NA | TRBJ1-1 | TRBV5-4 | CASSPNGRPNTEAFF | TGTGCCAGCAGCCCCAACGGACGACCGAACACTGAAGCTTTCTTT
NA | 13 | NA | TRBJ2-2 | TRBV24-1 | CATSEVNTGELFF | TGTGCCACCAGTGAGGTTAACACCGGGGAGCTGTTTTTT
NA | 13 | NA | TRBJ1-1 | TRBV10-2 | CASSESVGTEAFF | TGCGCCAGCAGTGAGTCGGTGGGCACTGAAGCTTTCTTT
NA | 12 | NA | TRBJ2-3 | TRBV24-1 | CATSDRTDTQYF | TGTGCCACCAGTGACCGGACAGATACGCAGTATTTT
NA | 15 | NA | TRBJ2-1 | TRBV29-1 | CSVAVAPSSYNEQFF | TGCAGCGTTGCGGTAGCGCCGAGCTCCTACAATGAGCAGTTCTTC
NA | 11 | NA | TRBJ2-7 | TRBV5-6 | CASSRDGEQYF | TGTGCCAGCAGCCGCGACGGGGAGCAGTACTTC
NA | 18 | NA | TRBJ2-7 | TRBV11-2 | CASSLDRDGTFSSYEQYF | TGTGCCAGCAGCTTAGATCGTGATGGAACCTTCTCCTCCTACGAGCAGTACTTC
NA | 15 | TRBD2 | TRBJ2-3 | TRBV6-4 | CASSLTSGARDTQYF | TGTGCCAGCAGTTTAACTAGCGGGGCAAGGGATACGCAGTATTTT
NA | 15 | NA | TRBJ2-5 | TRBV15 | CATSRDDRVQETQYF | TGTGCCACCAGCAGAGATGATCGGGTCCAAGAGACCCAGTACTTC
NA | 16 | NA | TRBJ1-2 | TRBV4-1 | CASSQGGARGNYGYTF | TGCGCCAGCAGCCAAGGGGGGGCCCGGGGCAACTATGGCTACACCTTC
NA | 15 | NA | TRBJ1-5 | TRBV19 | CASIGGHYSNQPQHF | TGTGCCAGTATAGGGGGGCATTATAGCAATCAGCCCCAGCATTTT
NA | 14 | TRBD2 | TRBJ2-7 | TRBV11-2 | CASSLAGGTYEQYF | TGTGCCAGCAGCTTAGCGGGAGGGACCTACGAGCAGTACTTC
NA | 15 | TRBD1 | TRBJ1-6 | TRBV5-6 | CASSLYTGTGSPLHF | TGTGCCAGCAGCTTGTATACAGGGACAGGATCACCCCTCCACTTT
NA | 15 | TRBD1 | TRBJ1-2 | TRBV15 | CATSRESGDSYGYTF | TGTGCCACCAGCAGAGAATCCGGGGACAGCTATGGCTACACCTTC
NA | 16 | NA | TRBJ1-1 | TRBV3-1/TRBV3-2 | CASSQDLGAGTAEAFF | TGTGCCAGCAGCCAAGATCTAGGGGCCGGGACTGCTGAAGCTTTCTTT
many | 19 | TRBD1 | TRBJ1-5 | TRBV19 | CASSRRPGQGDNSNQPQHF | TGTGCCAGTAGCCGCCGTCCGGGACAGGGGGACAATAGCAATCAGCCCCAGCATTTT